A single sample gave rise to the 30 T cell receptor beta chains below, sequenced in a study of blood T cell repertoires in COVID-19. Method: immunoSEQ multiplex PCR; TCRdb's copy keeps in-frame clones and lacks some. The repertoire consists of roughly 420,000 clones, with approximately 90% occurring once and the leading ten covering roughly 0.97%. The sample comprised PBMCs or T cells enriched from blood (not recorded which). The source is a woman aged 25-40 years with acute COVID-19.

The V call is TRBV6-5, the J call TRBJ2-5, with a tentative D call TRBD1 (5 bases). Between the trimmed V and J ends, which lost 0 bases and 5 bases, there was a span of 7 bases. CDR1 and CDR2 (germline): MNHEY, SVGAGI. CDR3 size: 13 residues. CDR3 DNA sequence: TGTGCCAGCAGTTACTCCCCAGGGGAGACCCAGTACTTC. Its translation is CASSYSPGETQYF.

V and J are TRBV19 and TRBJ2-1, with 9 positions matching TRBD2. In germline, CDR1 is LNHDA, CDR2 SQIVND (reference sequence). Trimming cost V 3 bases and J 0 bases; bases outside gene matches: 0. The CDR3 is 15 amino acids. CDR3 amino acids: CASSMRGGSYNEQFF. As DNA, the CDR3 is TGTGCCAGTAGTATGCGGGGGGGCTCCTACAATGAGCAGTTCTTC. Using reference TRBV19 and TRBJ2-1 for the parts outside the CDR3, the full variable domain is DGGITQSPKYLFRKEGQNVTLSCEQNLNHDAMYWYRQDPGQGLRLIYYSQIVNDFQKGDIAEGYSVSREKKESFPLTVTSAQKNPTAFYLCASSMRGGSYNEQFFGPGTRLTVL.

This chain joins TRBV5-1 and TRBJ1-1, with D hard to call. The CDR3 has 15 residues. Germline assignment: CDR1 SGHRS and CDR2 YFSETQ. The ends were cut back, 6 bases at V and 0 bases at J, with 15 bases in the middle. The CDR3 is CASKRSFLMNTEAFF. DNA for the CDR3: TGCGCCAGCAAAAGGAGCTTCCTTATGAACACTGAAGCTTTCTTT.

This clone appeared a single time. The J gene is TRBJ2-1, the V gene TRBV29-1; weak D call: TRBD1 (5 bases). The V and J ends lost 1 base and 4 bases respectively, with 14 bases between them. The CDR3 has 15 residues. Per germline, CDR1 SQVTM and CDR2 ANQGSEA. The CDR3 sequence: CSVEVERQRYNEQFF. Here the CDR3 DNA reads TGCAGCGTTGAAGTCGAAAGACAGCGTTACAATGAGCAGTTCTTC.

This chain links TRBV3-1 (or the pseudogene TRBV3-2) with TRBJ2-3, with 7 bases that match TRBD2. The CDR3 loop spans 16 amino acids. V was clipped by 1 base and J by 0 bases; unmatched bases: 4. Germline V gene lookup returns CDR1 LGHDT and CDR2 YNNKEL (reference sequence). The CDR3 here is CASSQASGTSTDTQYF. CDR3 coding DNA: TGTGCCAGCAGCCAAGCTAGCGGCACTAGCACAGATACGCAGTATTTT.

This sequence joins TRBV3-1 (or the pseudogene TRBV3-2) and TRBJ2-1; 7 nucleotides align to TRBD1. Germline V gene lookup returns CDR1 LGHDT and CDR2 YNNKEL (reference sequence). V shed 0 bases and J 6 bases; nucleotides not matched to a gene: 20. This CDR3 is built from 20 residues. The CDR3 loop reads CASSQDLGQEVPDGVNEQFF. The CDR3 DNA sequence: TGTGCCAGCAGCCAAGATCTAGGACAGGAGGTTCCAGACGGGGTCAATGAGCAGTTCTTC.

This sequence joins TRBV4-1 and TRBJ2-2; D is perhaps TRBD1 (5 bases). Germline lookup yields CDR1 MGHRA and CDR2 YSYEKL. This CDR3 contains 15 residues. Trimming took 3 bases from V and 5 from J, leaving 13 bases between them. CDR3 region: CASSHGQGGTGELFF. The CDR3 DNA reads as TGCGCCAGCAGCCATGGGCAGGGTGGTACCGGGGAGCTGTTTTTT.

In DNA, the CDR3 is TGTGCCAGCAGTCCCAGGGGGCCTATTCTGAATGAGCAGTTCTTC. It yields the protein CASSPRGPILNEQFF. The J gene is TRBJ2-1, the V gene TRBV6-2 or TRBV6-3; 8 bases fit TRBD1. Germline loops: CDR1 MNHEY, CDR2 SVGEGT. This CDR3 contains 15 residues. V was pared by 5 bases and J by 7 bases, with 10 bases of the junction left unmatched.

The V gene is TRBV10-3, the J gene TRBJ1-1; no firm D call. The germline CDR1 and CDR2 sequences are ENHRY and SYGVKD. The CDR3 extends over 15 amino acids. V was shortened by 0 bases and J by 0 bases, with 8 bases between the two germline ends. The CDR3 DNA reads TGTGCCATCAGTGAGTCGTACAGTTTGAACACTGAAGCTTTCTTT. Translated, it gives CAISESYSLNTEAFF.

This chain connects TRBV20-1 to TRBJ1-2; D ambiguous. This CDR3 region has 14 residues. Trimming removed 3 bases at V and 6 bases at J, with 17 bases between. Per the germline V gene, CDR1 is DFQATT and CDR2 is SNEGSKA (reference sequence). The CDR3: CSASPPGGFDGYTF. The CDR3 bases are TGCAGTGCTAGTCCTCCGGGAGGGTTCGATGGCTACACCTTC.

The chain carries TRBV9 and TRBJ1-3, with no clear D. CDR1 and CDR2 from the germline V gene are SGDLS and YYNGEE. This CDR3 is built from 12 residues. The ends were cut back, 3 bases at V and 4 bases at J, with 5 bases in the middle. The CDR3 DNA reads TGTGCCAGCAGCGACATAGGAAACACCATATATTTT. Translated: CASSDIGNTIYF.

The chain is built from TRBV27 and TRBJ1-1, with a tentative D call TRBD1 (5 bases). Germline V gene data show CDR1 as MNHEY and CDR2 as SMNVEV (reference sequence). V lost 1 base and J lost 1, with 7 bases in between. The CDR3 has 14 residues. CDR3 in amino acids: CASSLYRTNTEAFF. CDR3 in DNA: TGTGCCAGCAGTTTATACAGGACGAACACTGAAGCTTTCTTT.

V is TRBV7-9 and J is TRBJ1-2; D gene uncertain. The CDR3 contains 15 residues. Trimming cost V 5 bases and J 5 bases, with 18 bases left between them. Germline V gives CDR1 SEHNR, CDR2 FQNEAQ (reference sequence). As DNA, the CDR3 is TGTGCCAGCAGCCGCGGTGGAGAAGATGGATATGGCTACACCTTC. It yields the protein CASSRGGEDGYGYTF.

As DNA, the CDR3 is TGTGCCAGCAGTTTCGGGGGACGGGGGACCTACAATGAGCAGTTCTTC. Translation gives CASSFGGRGTYNEQFF. The rearrangement joins TRBV27 to TRBJ2-1; D perhaps matches TRBD2 (6 bases). This CDR3 region has 16 residues. Trimming cost V 3 bases and J 2 bases, with 14 bases left between them. Germline CDR1 and CDR2: MNHEY and SMNVEV (reference sequence).

The chain has TRBV25-1 and TRBJ1-2; 8 bases are shared with TRBD1. CDR1 is MGHDK and CDR2 is SYGVNS in the germline V gene. Trimming took 4 bases from V and 0 from J; bases not matched to a gene: 10. The CDR3 runs 17 residues. CDR3 sequence (DNA): TGTGCCAGCAGTGCATCCCGGACAGGGTGGGCTAACTATGGCTACACCTTC. Amino acid sequence: CASSASRTGWANYGYTF.

The rearrangement links TRBV19 to TRBJ1-1; D is ambiguous. This CDR3 contains 13 residues. Germline CDR1 reads LNHDA; CDR2 reads SQIVND (reference sequence). The ends were cut back, 3 bases at V and 7 bases at J, with 12 bases in the middle. CDR3 coding DNA: TGTGCCAGTAGTATGGCTTGGGCAATTGAAGCTTTCTTT. The encoded protein is CASSMAWAIEAFF.

The chain couples TRBV11-2 to TRBJ2-1, with no clear D. The CDR3 covers 15 residues. Germline CDR1 is SGHAT and CDR2 is FQNNGV. V lost 2 bases to trimming and J lost 0 bases, with 8 bases between them. In nucleotides, the CDR3 is TGTGCCAGCAGCTTACAGACTCCCTCCTACAATGAGCAGTTCTTC. Protein sequence: CASSLQTPSYNEQFF.

This chain links TRBV4-1 with TRBJ1-2; D perhaps matches TRBD1 (5 bases). CDR1 and CDR2 from the germline V gene are MGHRA and YSYEKL. V lost 3 bases and J lost 4, with 24 bases in between. The CDR3 is 18 amino acids. The CDR3 protein is CASSQRPERFDSAYGYTF. In DNA form, the CDR3 reads TGCGCCAGCAGCCAGAGACCGGAAAGATTTGACAGTGCCTATGGCTACACCTTC.

This clone has only one observation. The V and J genes are TRBV18 and TRBJ1-2; 9 nucleotides match TRBD1. The CDR3 is made up of 15 amino acids. Germline V gene data show CDR1 as KGHSH and CDR2 as LQKENI. V was clipped by 3 bases and J by 4 bases; unmatched bases: 6. CDR3 nucleotides: TGTGCCAGCTCACCTCAGACAGGGGGAGGCTATGGCTACACCTTC. Its translation is CASSPQTGGGYGYTF.

J is TRBJ1-5 and V is TRBV28; D unclear. Trimming removed 1 base at V and 1 base at J, with 8 bases between. The CDR3 spans 15 residues. Germline values: CDR1 MDHEN, CDR2 SYDVKM. The CDR3 here is CASSLLSVSNQPQHF. The CDR3 bases are TGTGCCAGCAGTTTATTGTCAGTGAGCAATCAGCCCCAGCATTTT.

The rearrangement links TRBV28 to TRBJ2-7; D not resolved. The V gene lost 4 bases and the J gene lost 3 bases, with 4 bases spanning the gap. The length of the CDR3 is 11 residues. CDR1 is MDHEN, CDR2 SYDVKM, per germline. The CDR3 coding sequence is TGTGCCAGCAGTTCCCGCTACGAGCAGTACTTC. It translates to CASSSRYEQYF.

The chain combines TRBV4-3 with TRBJ1-3; a possible D gene is TRBD1 (6 bases). Trimming cost V 0 bases and J 1 base, with 13 bases left between them. CDR3 length equals 17 residues. Germline CDR1 reads LGHNA; CDR2 reads YSLEER. CDR3 region: CASSQERGGHSGNTIYF. The CDR3 DNA reads TGCGCCAGCAGCCAAGAGAGGGGGGGTCATTCTGGAAACACCATATATTTT.

The rearrangement uses TRBV11-3 and TRBJ2-7; no reliable D call. Germline CDR1 reads SGHNT; CDR2 reads YENEEA. CDR3 length equals 13 residues. Trimming pared 1 base from V and 5 bases from J, leaving 9 bases between. In DNA, the CDR3 is TGTGCCAGCAGCTTAGCAATGGGCCACGAGCAGTACTTC. It codes for CASSLAMGHEQYF.

This clone was picked up one time. The V gene is TRBV30, the J gene TRBJ1-2, with TRBD1 as a possible D gene (6 bases). The CDR3 is 14 residues long. The V end lost 4 bases, the J end lost 0 bases, and 12 bases lay between the germline ends. Germline V lookup: CDR1 GTSNPN, CDR2 SVGIG (reference sequence). CDR3 loop: CAWNRQAANYGYTF. The CDR3 DNA follows: TGTGCCTGGAACCGACAGGCTGCTAACTATGGCTACACCTTC.

CDR3 region: CATSKAGYNNQPQHF. As DNA, the CDR3 is TGTGCCACCAGTAAGGCGGGGTATAACAATCAGCCCCAGCATTTT. The chain recombines TRBV24-1 with TRBJ1-5; D is unresolved. V was shortened by 6 bases and J by 3 bases, with 14 bases between the two germline ends. CDR1 and CDR2 from the germline V gene are KGHDR and SFDVKD. CDR3 length: 15 residues.

V usage is TRBV12-3 or TRBV12-4 and J usage is TRBJ1-5; tentative D call: TRBD1 (5 bases). There are 13 residues in the CDR3. V lost 0 bases to trimming and J lost 11 bases, with 11 bases between them. This CDR3 reads CASSLASLGAQHF. In DNA, the CDR3 is TGTGCCAGCAGTTTAGCGAGCCTAGGGGCCCAGCATTTT.

V usage is TRBV18 and J usage is TRBJ1-5, with TRBD1 matching 7 bases. The germline V gene encodes CDR1 KGHSH and CDR2 LQKENI. Trimming at V came to 6 bases and at J to 1 base, leaving 0 bases not matched to a gene. This CDR3 has 13 residues. The CDR3 here is CASSGQSNQPQHF. The CDR3 nucleotides read TGTGCCAGCTCGGGACAGAGCAATCAGCCCCAGCATTTT.

The J gene is TRBJ2-7, the V gene TRBV5-1; TRBD2 matches at 8 bases. The CDR3 extends over 15 amino acids. V lost 4 bases and J lost 4; bases outside the gene matches: 10. Germline assignment: CDR1 SGHRS and CDR2 YFSETQ. The CDR3 region is CASSVVAGYTYEQYF. Here the CDR3 DNA reads TGCGCCAGCAGCGTCGTAGCGGGATATACATACGAGCAGTACTTC.

V is TRBV2 and J is TRBJ2-7, with a weak D call TRBD2 (5 bases). Germline-derived CDR1 and CDR2 are SNHLY and FYNNEI. The V end lost 6 bases, the J end lost 3 bases, and 6 bases lay between the germline ends. This CDR3 comprises 11 residues. Here the CDR3 DNA reads TGTGCCAGCAGACGGGACTACGAGCAGTACTTC. Translated, it gives CASRRDYEQYF.

The chain recombines TRBV9 with TRBJ2-1; 12 positions match TRBD2. CDR1 is SGDLS, CDR2 YYNGEE, per germline. The CDR3 has 17 residues. With 3 bases clipped from V and 5 bases from J, the junction kept 9 bases outside the gene matches. CDR3 sequence: CASSAHLLAGGNNEQFF. The CDR3 DNA follows: TGTGCCAGCAGCGCCCATCTCCTAGCGGGGGGGAACAATGAGCAGTTCTTC.